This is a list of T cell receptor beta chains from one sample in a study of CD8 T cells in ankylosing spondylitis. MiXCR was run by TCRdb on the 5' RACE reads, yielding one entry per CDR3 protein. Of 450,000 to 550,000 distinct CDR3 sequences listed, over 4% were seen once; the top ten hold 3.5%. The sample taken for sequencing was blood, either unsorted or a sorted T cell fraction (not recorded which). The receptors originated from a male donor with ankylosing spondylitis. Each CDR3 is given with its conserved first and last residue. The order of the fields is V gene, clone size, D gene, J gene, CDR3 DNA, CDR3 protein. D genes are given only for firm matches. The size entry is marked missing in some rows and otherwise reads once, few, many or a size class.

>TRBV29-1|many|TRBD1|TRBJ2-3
TGCAGCGTGGGCCGGGACAGCGGCACAGATACGCAGTATTTT
CSVGRDSGTDTQYF
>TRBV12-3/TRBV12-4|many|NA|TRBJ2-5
TGTGCCAGCACCCCTGGGACCGAGGAAGGGAGGACCCAGTACTTC
CASTPGTEEGRTQYF
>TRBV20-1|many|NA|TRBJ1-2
TGCAGTGCTAGGACCCTTAGTATGGGGGGCTACACCTTC
CSARTLSMGGYTF
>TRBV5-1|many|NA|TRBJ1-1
TGCGCCAGCAGCTTGGGACACCCTATGAACACTGAAGCTTTCTTT
CASSLGHPMNTEAFF
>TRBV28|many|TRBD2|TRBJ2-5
TGTGCCAGCAGCCCTGTGGGACTAGCGGGACAAGAGACCCAGTACTTC
CASSPVGLAGQETQYF
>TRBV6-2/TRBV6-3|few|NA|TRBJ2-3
TGTGCCAGCATATGGGTACCGGAACGCACAGATACGCAGTATTTT
CASIWVPERTDTQYF
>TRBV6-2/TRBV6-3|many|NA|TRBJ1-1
TGTGCCAGCAGTTACCCGCCGGTCCGGGACACTGAAGCTTTCTTT
CASSYPPVRDTEAFF
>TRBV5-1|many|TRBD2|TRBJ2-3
TGCGCCAGCAGCCCTCCGGGACTAGCAGACGATACGCAGTATTTT
CASSPPGLADDTQYF
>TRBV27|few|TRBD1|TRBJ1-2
TGTGCCAGCGGGACAGGGGGCCATGGCTACACCTTC
CASGTGGHGYTF
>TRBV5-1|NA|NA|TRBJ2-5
TGCGCCAGCAGCTTGGTAGCAGACCCACAAGAGACCCAGTACTTC
CASSLVADPQETQYF
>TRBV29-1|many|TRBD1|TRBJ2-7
TGCAGCGCCCTGGGGACAGGGTTCGAGCAGTACTTC
CSALGTGFEQYF
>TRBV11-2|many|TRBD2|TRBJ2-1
TGTGCCAGCAGCCGACTAGCGGGCTCAGTCAATGAGCAGTTCTTC
CASSRLAGSVNEQFF
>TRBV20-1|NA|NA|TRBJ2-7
TGCAGTGCTAGCCAGGGAAAGTGGTACGAGCAGTACTTC
CSASQGKWYEQYF
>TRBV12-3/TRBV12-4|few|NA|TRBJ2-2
TGTGCCAGCAGTCGGGTTTTGGCCGGGGAGCTGTTTTTT
CASSRVLAGELFF
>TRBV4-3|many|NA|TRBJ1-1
TGCGCCAGCAGCCAGAGTTTGTCGGCCAATGAAGCTTTCTTT
CASSQSLSANEAFF
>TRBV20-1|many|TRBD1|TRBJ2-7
TGCAGTGCGGACCGGGACAGGAGGGACCACGAGCAGTACTTC
CSADRDRRDHEQYF
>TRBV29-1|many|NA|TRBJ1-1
TGCAGCTGCAAGGGGGAAGGGAGGGGGTTGACTGAAGCTTTCTTT
CSCKGEGRGLTEAFF